Following are 5 T cell receptor beta chains from one sample sequenced in a study of cytomegalovirus exposure and HLA in healthy donors. The primer mix had 60 Vbeta and 13 Jbeta primers. The assay was immunoSEQ multiplex PCR, and TCRdb's table has in-frame clones only and misses some. The sample holds more than 90,000 clones, approximately 80% seen once. Sequenced material: PBMCs. The receptors derive from a woman between 65 and 79 years old in good health and CMV-seropositive.

V usage is TRBV6-5 and J usage is TRBJ2-7; 9 bases map to TRBD2. CDR3 length: 14 residues. Germline V gene sequence: CDR1 MNHEY, CDR2 SVGAGI. J gave up 2 bases and V 6 bases, and 5 bases lay outside the gene matches. The CDR3 loop reads CASSYSGSPYEQYF. The CDR3 DNA follows: TGTGCCAGCAGCTATAGCGGGAGCCCCTACGAGCAGTACTTC.

This clone has a single count. V gene TRBV5-4 combines with J gene TRBJ2-3; TRBD1 aligns across 8 bases. Per the germline V gene, CDR1 is SGHNT and CDR2 is YYREEE (reference sequence). The CDR3 length is 15 residues. The trim removed 4 bases at V and 4 bases at J, leaving 8 bases unmatched. The CDR3 region is CASSRTTGVSDTQYF. The DNA for the CDR3 is TGTGCCAGCAGCCGGACGACAGGGGTCTCAGATACGCAGTATTTT.

This rearrangement joins TRBV27 to TRBJ2-1, with 10 bases matching TRBD1. Germline CDR1 MNHEY, CDR2 SMNVEV (reference sequence). Trimming took 7 bases from V and 9 from J; bases not matched to a gene: 24. The CDR3 totals 19 residues. The CDR3 nucleotides are TGTGCCAGCAACGACCGGGACAGGGGATACCGAGGCGGGAGTTCTGAGCAGTTCTTC. Translation: CASNDRDRGYRGGSSEQFF.

The chain is built from TRBV6-1 and TRBJ1-2; no clear D. V dropped 6 bases and J dropped 0 bases, with 11 bases sitting between them. The CDR3 contains 14 residues. Germline V lookup: CDR1 MNHNS, CDR2 SASEGT. CDR3 loop: CASSETVTNYGYTF. CDR3 nucleotide sequence: TGTGCCAGCAGCGAAACAGTGACTAACTATGGCTACACCTTC.

This chain joins TRBV4-1 and TRBJ2-1, with TRBD2 matching over 7 bases. CDR1 and CDR2 from the germline V gene are MGHRA and YSYEKL. The J segment lost 15 bases and the V segment lost 0 bases, leaving 17 bases of the junction unmatched. This CDR3 comprises 16 residues. The DNA for the CDR3 is TGCGCCAGCAGCCAAGATCTAGGTTCGCGAGGCGGGAGTCTGTTCTTC. It specifies CASSQDLGSRGGSLFF.